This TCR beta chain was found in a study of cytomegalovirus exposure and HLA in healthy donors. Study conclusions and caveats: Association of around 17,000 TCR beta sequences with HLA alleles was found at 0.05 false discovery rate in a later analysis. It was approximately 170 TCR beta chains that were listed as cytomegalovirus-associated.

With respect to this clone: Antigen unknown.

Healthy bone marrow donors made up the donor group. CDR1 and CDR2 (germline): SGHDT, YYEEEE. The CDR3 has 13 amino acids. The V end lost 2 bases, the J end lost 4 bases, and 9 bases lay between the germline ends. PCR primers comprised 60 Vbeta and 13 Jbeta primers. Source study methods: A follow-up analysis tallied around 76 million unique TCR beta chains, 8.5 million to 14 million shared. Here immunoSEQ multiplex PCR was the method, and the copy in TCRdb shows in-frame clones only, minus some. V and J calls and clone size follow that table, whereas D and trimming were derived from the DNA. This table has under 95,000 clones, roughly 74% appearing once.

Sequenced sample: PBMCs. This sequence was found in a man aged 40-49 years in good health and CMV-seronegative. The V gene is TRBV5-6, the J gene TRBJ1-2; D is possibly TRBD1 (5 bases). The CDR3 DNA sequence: TGTGCCAGCAGCTTCCAGGGCGGCTATGGCTACACCTTC. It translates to CASSFQGGYGYTF.